The 8 T cell receptor beta chains reported below all come from one sample, sequenced in a study of blood T cell repertoires in COVID-19. Data came from immunoSEQ multiplex PCR; TCRdb stores just in-frame clones and leaves some out. The profile shows 200,000 to 250,000 clones, approximately 82% of them singletons. What was sequenced was peripheral blood. The origin of the receptors is a woman aged 80 or over with acute or convalescent COVID-19.

CDR3 DNA sequence: TGCGCCAGCAGCCAAAGATCACAGGGGTCAGGCTATGGCTACACCTTC. Its protein is CASSQRSQGSGYGYTF. This chain uses TRBV4-3 with TRBJ1-2; 7 positions agree with TRBD1. The J segment lost 4 bases and the V segment lost 2 bases, leaving 10 bases of the junction unmatched. The CDR3 loop spans 16 amino acids. Germline V gene sequence: CDR1 LGHNA, CDR2 YSLEER.

The V gene is TRBV18, the J gene TRBJ1-5; 8 bases line up with TRBD1. The junction had 12 bases not matched to a gene; V was cut back by 4 bases and J by 7 bases. Germline loops: CDR1 KGHSH, CDR2 LQKENI. CDR3 length equals 16 residues. The CDR3 nucleotides are TGTGCCAGCTCACTGACGACAGGGGCGGTAGGACAGCCCCAGCATTTT. It translates to CASSLTTGAVGQPQHF.

The V gene is TRBV7-2, the J gene TRBJ2-5; D perhaps matches TRBD2 (6 bases). This CDR3 contains 17 residues. The germline CDR1 and CDR2 sequences are SGHTA and FQGNSA. Deletions cut 0 bases from V and 2 bases from J, with 16 bases between. The CDR3 sequence is CASSLAGPSAIQETQYF. CDR3 sequence (DNA): TGTGCCAGCAGCTTAGCGGGGCCTAGCGCAATACAAGAGACCCAGTACTTC.

The chain links TRBV7-9 to TRBJ1-6; 8 bases line up with TRBD1. The V gene end was trimmed by 0 bases and the J gene end by 8 bases; junction bases not matched to a gene: 15. Germline CDR1 SEHNR, CDR2 FQNEAQ (reference sequence). The CDR3 extends over 19 amino acids. This CDR3 reads CASSLAAGGTPSGDSPLHF. CDR3 DNA sequence: TGTGCCAGCAGCTTAGCGGCAGGGGGCACCCCATCCGGAGATTCACCCCTCCACTTT.

The chain couples TRBV5-5 to TRBJ2-1; 7 positions match TRBD2. Germline CDR1 is SGHKS and CDR2 is YYEKEE (reference sequence). The V segment lost 3 bases and the J segment 8 bases; nucleotides outside the gene matches: 11. This CDR3 is 15 amino acids long. The CDR3 region is CASSSYLLAVDEQFF. The CDR3 nucleotides read TGTGCCAGCAGCTCCTATTTGCTAGCGGTCGATGAGCAGTTCTTC.

This rearrangement joins TRBV6-5 to TRBJ1-5, with 8 positions matching TRBD1. Per germline, CDR1 MNHEY and CDR2 SVGAGI. The CDR3 totals 15 residues. V lost 4 bases and J lost 4; bases outside the gene matches: 6. In nucleotides, the CDR3 is TGTGCCAGCAGTTCTGGAGGACAGGGAAATCAGCCCCAGCATTTT. Translating it yields CASSSGGQGNQPQHF.

The V call is TRBV5-6, the J call TRBJ1-1; D perhaps matches TRBD1 (6 bases). This CDR3 contains 17 residues. Deletions cut 1 base from V and 4 bases from J, with 20 bases between. Per germline, CDR1 SGHDT and CDR2 YYEEEE. The chain's CDR3 is CASSLTITNRVSTEAFF. CDR3 nucleotides: TGTGCCAGCAGCTTGACAATTACTAACAGGGTAAGCACTGAAGCTTTCTTT.

The J gene is TRBJ1-3, the V gene TRBV5-1; a weak D match, TRBD1 (5 bases). The CDR3 totals 16 residues. Trimming shortened V by 1 base and J by 1 base, and 12 bases separated the two germline ends. The germline CDR1 and CDR2 sequences are SGHRS and YFSETQ. The CDR3 loop reads CASSLKGQKSGNTIYF. CDR3 nucleotide sequence: TGCGCCAGCAGCTTGAAAGGACAAAAGTCTGGAAACACCATATATTTT. Drawing the rest from reference TRBV5-1 and TRBJ1-3, the complete variable domain is KAGVTQTPRYLIKTRGQQVTLSCSPISGHRSVSWYQQTPGQGLQFLFEYFSETQRNKGNFPGRFSGRQFSNSRSEMNVSTLELGDSALYLCASSLKGQKSGNTIYFGEGSWLTVV.